These 15 T cell receptor beta chains originate from one sample sequenced in a study of spatial heterogeneity in lung cancer. Points from the study as a whole: How many expanded intratumoral alpha and beta TCRs were present tracked the tumor mutation count, which was a count of nonsynonymous mutations.

Which antigens these TCRs recognize remains unknown. Via MiXCR, TCRdb re-called the 5' RACE reads, giving one row per CDR3 protein. The table lists about 100,000 distinct CDR3 sequences, approximately 4.7% of them singletons, with around 21% in the top ten. The time point denotes: sample taken at primary tumor resection. This specimen was lung tumor tissue, taken at surgery. The receptors here all came from a male donor with early-stage non-small cell lung cancer.

A few counts support this clonotype. The V and J genes are TRBV7-9 and TRBJ1-2; D may be TRBD1 (6 bases). Germline CDR1 SEHNR, CDR2 FQNEAQ (reference sequence). V lost 4 bases and J lost 1, with 10 bases in between. CDR3 length: 14 residues. This CDR3 is CASSSTGNNYGYTF. The CDR3 nucleotides read TGTGCCAGCAGCTCGACAGGAAATAACTATGGCTACACCTTC.

Ten or more counts support this clonotype. V is TRBV20-1 and J is TRBJ2-1; TRBD2 agrees at 13 bases. Trimming at V came to 0 bases and at J to 0 bases, leaving 8 bases not matched to a gene. The CDR3 runs 19 residues. In germline, CDR1 is DFQATT, CDR2 SNEGSKA (reference sequence). The CDR3 DNA sequence: TGCAGTGCTAGAGATTCCACTAGCGGGGGGGATAGCTCCTACAATGAGCAGTTCTTC. This sequence encodes CSARDSTSGGDSSYNEQFF.

This clonotype was found many times. CDR3 DNA sequence: TGTGCCAGCAGTCTACAGGGTCCCTATAATTCACCCCTCCACTTT. It translates to CASSLQGPYNSPLHF. The chain combines TRBV12-3 or TRBV12-4 with TRBJ1-6, with D perhaps matching TRBD1 (6 bases). V lost 5 bases to trimming and J lost 2 bases, with 10 bases between them. The CDR3 consists of 15 residues.

This clonotype was seen at least ten times. The chain couples TRBV12-3 or TRBV12-4 to TRBJ1-3; 7 bases agree with TRBD1. The CDR3 contains 17 residues. V dropped 7 bases and J dropped 0; count of bases not matched to a gene: 12. This CDR3 reads CASIRGGQPFSGNTIYF. In DNA form, the CDR3 reads TGTGCCAGCATCCGAGGGGGACAGCCCTTCTCTGGAAACACCATATATTTT.

The chain uses TRBV5-1 and TRBJ2-3; tentatively, D is TRBD2 (5 bases). Germline CDR1 and CDR2: SGHRS and YFSETQ. The CDR3 spans 13 residues. V lost 7 bases, J lost 10 bases, and 19 bases lay in between. The CDR3 sequence: CASSAEGYGSQYF. CDR3 DNA sequence: TGCGCCAGCTCCGCCGAGGGTTACGGTTCGCAGTATTTT.

As concerns this clonotype: Being one base from a much bigger clone, this may be a read error. The chain recombines TRBV7-2 with TRBJ1-2, with 8 bases fitting TRBD1. This CDR3 has 15 residues. V trimming: 5 bases; J trimming: 4 bases; junction bases outside the gene matches: 9. Germline assignment: CDR1 SGHTA and CDR2 FQGNSA. The CDR3 region has the DNA TGTGCCAGCAGCCCAGGACAGGGACTTGTCTATGGCTACACCTTC. Its protein product is CASSPGQGLVYGYTF.

This clonotype was detected ten times or more. In DNA, the CDR3 is TGTGCCAGCAGCCCTAGCGGGAGGGCCTACGAGCAGTACTTC. As protein: CASSPSGRAYEQYF. V is TRBV11-2 and J is TRBJ2-7, with 12 bases aligning to TRBD2. Per germline, CDR1 SGHAT and CDR2 FQNNGV. This CDR3 spans 14 amino acids. Unmatched junction bases numbered 1, after V lost 5 bases and J lost 2 bases.

The table lists this clonotype with many counts. The rearrangement joins TRBV5-1 to TRBJ2-1; possibly TRBD1 for D (5 bases). V lost 0 bases and J 2 bases, leaving 18 bases between the germline ends. CDR1 and CDR2 (germline): SGHRS, YFSETQ. The CDR3 consists of 18 residues. This chain's CDR3 is CASSLENSGRGTYNEQFF. The DNA for the CDR3 is TGCGCCAGCAGCTTGGAGAACTCAGGGCGAGGAACCTACAATGAGCAGTTCTTC.

This clonotype was seen repeatedly, ten times or more. V is TRBV11-2 and J is TRBJ2-1, with D maybe TRBD1 (5 bases). Germline assignment: CDR1 SGHAT and CDR2 FQNNGV. The ends were cut back, 8 bases at V and 4 bases at J, with 15 bases in the middle. The CDR3 has 14 amino acids. The CDR3: CASGQGILYNEQFF. CDR3 DNA sequence: TGTGCCAGCGGACAAGGGATTTTATACAATGAGCAGTTCTTC.

This clonotype was seen only a few times. This chain joins TRBV5-1 and TRBJ1-2; D is unclear. V was shortened by 3 bases and J by 6 bases, with 18 bases between the two germline ends. Germline V gene lookup returns CDR1 SGHRS and CDR2 YFSETQ. This CDR3 is 15 amino acids long. CDR3 sequence: CASSYTLVGSDGYTF. The CDR3 DNA follows: TGCGCCAGCAGCTATACGCTTGTCGGGTCGGATGGCTACACCTTC.

In its sample, this clonotype was seen many times. This chain uses TRBV20-1 with TRBJ2-1, with 9 positions matching TRBD2. Germline CDR1 DFQATT, CDR2 SNEGSKA (reference sequence). The length of the CDR3 is 16 residues. J gave up 3 bases and V 2 bases, and 8 bases lay outside the gene matches. CDR3 nucleotides: TGCAGTGCTAGACAAATAGCGGGAGCTTTCTACAATGAGCAGTTCTTC. This gives the protein CSARQIAGAFYNEQFF.

The gene calls are TRBV28 and TRBJ1-3; TRBD1 is a possible D gene (5 bases). The CDR3 spans 16 residues. Germline CDR1 is MDHEN and CDR2 is SYDVKM. Trimming took off 4 bases at V and 0 bases at J, with 13 bases between the two ends. In DNA, the CDR3 is TGTGCCAGCAGTTCGTGGGGACGCAACTCTGGAAACACCATATATTTT. Translated: CASSSWGRNSGNTIYF.

This clonotype was picked up a small number of times. The genes are TRBV5-4 and TRBJ2-5; TRBD2 aligns across 9 bases. This CDR3 has 18 amino acids. Germline loops: CDR1 SGHNT, CDR2 YYREEE (reference sequence). Trimming removed 3 bases from V and 2 bases from J; junction bases left unmatched: 14. Written as DNA, the CDR3 is TGTGCCAGCAGCTCGGGAGCGGGAGGCCCCCACACTCAAGAGACCCAGTACTTC. Translating gives CASSSGAGGPHTQETQYF. The whole variable domain, filled in from reference TRBV5-4 and TRBJ2-5, reads ETGVTQSPTHLIKTRGQQVTLRCSSQSGHNTVSWYQQALGQGPQFIFQYYREEENGRGNFPPRFSGLQFPNYSSELNVNALELDDSALYLCASSSGAGGPHTQETQYFGPGTRLLVL.

This clonotype came up many times. V gene TRBV28 combines with J gene TRBJ1-6, with 7 bases fitting TRBD1. CDR3 length: 14 residues. CDR1 is MDHEN, CDR2 SYDVKM, per germline. The V and J ends lost 7 bases and 5 bases, in that order; junction bases with no gene match: 5. The CDR3 sequence is CASMEGADNSPLHF. The CDR3 bases are TGTGCCAGCATGGAGGGGGCGGATAATTCACCCCTCCACTTT.

This clonotype was found a few times. The chain links TRBV5-1 to TRBJ1-2, with unresolved D. Germline assignment: CDR1 SGHRS and CDR2 YFSETQ. The CDR3 consists of 13 residues. With 4 bases removed from V and 2 bases from J, the gap between germline ends came to 9 bases. CDR3 sequence: CASSPGRNYGYTF. DNA for the CDR3: TGCGCCAGCAGCCCCGGACGGAACTATGGCTACACCTTC.